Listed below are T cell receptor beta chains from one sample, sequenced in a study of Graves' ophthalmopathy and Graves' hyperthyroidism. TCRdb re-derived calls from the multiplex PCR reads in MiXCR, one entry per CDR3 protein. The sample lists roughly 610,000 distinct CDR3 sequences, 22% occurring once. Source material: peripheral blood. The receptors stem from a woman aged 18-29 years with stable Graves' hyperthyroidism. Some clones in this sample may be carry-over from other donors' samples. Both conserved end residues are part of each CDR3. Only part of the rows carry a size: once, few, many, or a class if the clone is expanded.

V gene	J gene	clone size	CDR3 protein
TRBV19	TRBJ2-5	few	CASSIEGSTGETQYF
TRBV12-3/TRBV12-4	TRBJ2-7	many	CASSLSSVLHSYEQYF
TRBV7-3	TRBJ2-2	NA	CASSLGVTGELCF
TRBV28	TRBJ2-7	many	CASLRQGEVSYEQYF
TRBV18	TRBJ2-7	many	CASSPRTDTYEQYF
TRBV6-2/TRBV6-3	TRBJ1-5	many	CASNRQGVRNQPQHF
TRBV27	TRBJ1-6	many	CASSLGSYNSPLHF
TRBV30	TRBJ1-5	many	CAWSDYSNQPQHF
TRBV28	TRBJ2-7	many	CASTGGFHEQYF
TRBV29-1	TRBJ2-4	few	CSVALPGGNIQYF
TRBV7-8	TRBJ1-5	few	CASSKARQGLQPQHF
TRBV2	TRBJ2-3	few	CASTPRGRGADTQYF
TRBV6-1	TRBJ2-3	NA	CASSEWQSNSYTQYF
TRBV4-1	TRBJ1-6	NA	CASRLPWDTNSPLHF
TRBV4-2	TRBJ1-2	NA	CASSQDSANANYGYTF
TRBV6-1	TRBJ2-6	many	CASRAPDSPANVLTF
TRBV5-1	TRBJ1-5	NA	CASSRFGQGAEPQHF
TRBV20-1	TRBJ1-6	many	CSARDSQTNSPLHF
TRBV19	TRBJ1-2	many	CASSIPGFGNGYTF
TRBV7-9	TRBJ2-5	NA	CASSLADKTQYF
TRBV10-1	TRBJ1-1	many	CASSESGGLAEAFF
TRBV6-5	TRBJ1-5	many	CASSTDSHSNQPQHF
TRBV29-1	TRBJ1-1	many	CSASGQNTEAFF
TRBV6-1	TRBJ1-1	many	CASSEIGGQGTPEAFF
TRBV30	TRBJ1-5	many	CAWTAGTAHQPQHF
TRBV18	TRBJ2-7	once	CASSPPVQGRTYEQYF
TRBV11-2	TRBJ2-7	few	CASSAHSGTVYEQYF
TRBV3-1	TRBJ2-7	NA	CASSQINTYEQYF
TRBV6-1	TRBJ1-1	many	CASSESRGGTEAFF